Described below is a single TCR beta chain sequence and its context. The same CDR3 also results from other DNA sequences found in this sample. Execution of the assay was at deep level. Sequencing was performed with immunoSEQ multiplex PCR; in TCRdb, only in-frame clones are kept and a portion is missing. The sample includes 2.3 million or so clones, approximately 93% of them seen just once. The data derive from a study of shared clonotypes between healthy human individuals. There are 15 residues in the CDR3. Germline-derived CDR1 and CDR2 are SGHDN and FVKESK. Trimming took off 4 bases at V and 0 bases at J, with 13 bases between the two ends.

The chain combines TRBV14 with TRBJ2-7; possible D gene TRBD2, 6 bases. Sequenced material: naive CD4+ T cells from PBMCs. The subset is: CD45RA+ positively selected. The sequence was obtained from a man aged 18 to 30 in good health. Some clones in this sample may be carry-over from other donors' samples. The CDR3 sequence: CASSPSGGSSYEQYF. CDR3 in DNA: TGTGCCAGCAGCCCCTCTGGAGGGAGCTCCTACGAGCAGTACTTC. The full variable domain, rest sourced from reference TRBV14 and TRBJ2-7, is EAGVTQFPSHSVIEKGQTVTLRCDPISGHDNLYWYRRVMGKEIKFLLHFVKESKQDESGMPNNRFLAERTGGTYSTLKVQPAELEDSGVYFCASSPSGGSSYEQYFGPGTRLTVT.